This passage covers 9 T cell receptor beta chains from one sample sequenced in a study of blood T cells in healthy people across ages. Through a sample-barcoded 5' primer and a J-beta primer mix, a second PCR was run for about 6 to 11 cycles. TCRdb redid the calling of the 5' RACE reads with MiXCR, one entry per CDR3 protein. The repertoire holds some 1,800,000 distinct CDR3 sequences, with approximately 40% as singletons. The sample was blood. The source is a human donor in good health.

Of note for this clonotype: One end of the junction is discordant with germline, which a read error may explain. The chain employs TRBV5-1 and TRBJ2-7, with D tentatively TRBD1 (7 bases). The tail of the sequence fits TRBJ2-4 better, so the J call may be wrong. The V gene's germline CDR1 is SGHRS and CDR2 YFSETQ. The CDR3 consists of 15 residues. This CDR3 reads CASRLEVRGAGIQYF. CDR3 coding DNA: TGCGCCAGCCGCTTGGAGGTCAGGGGGGCGGGCATTCAGTACTTC.

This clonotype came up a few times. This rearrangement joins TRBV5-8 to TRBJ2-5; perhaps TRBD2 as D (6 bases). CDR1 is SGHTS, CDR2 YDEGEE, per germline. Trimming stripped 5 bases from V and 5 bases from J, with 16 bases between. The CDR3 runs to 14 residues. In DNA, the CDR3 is TGTGCCAGCAGAAAACTTTCAGGAGGGGAGACCCAGTACTTC. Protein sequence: CASRKLSGGETQYF.

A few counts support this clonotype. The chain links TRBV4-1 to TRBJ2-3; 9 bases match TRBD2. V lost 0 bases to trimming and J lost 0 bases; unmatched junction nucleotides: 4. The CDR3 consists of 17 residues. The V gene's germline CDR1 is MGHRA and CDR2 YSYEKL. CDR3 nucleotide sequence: TGCGCCAGCAGCCAAGATCTGACTAGCGGTAGCACAGATACGCAGTATTTT. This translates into CASSQDLTSGSTDTQYF.

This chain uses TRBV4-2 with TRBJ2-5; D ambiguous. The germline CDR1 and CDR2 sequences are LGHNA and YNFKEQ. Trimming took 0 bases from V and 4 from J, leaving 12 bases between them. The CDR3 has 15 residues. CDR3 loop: CASSQDPGPGETQYF. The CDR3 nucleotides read TGTGCCAGCAGCCAAGATCCGGGTCCAGGAGAGACCCAGTACTTC.

This CDR3 is CASSEPFRGYEQYF. CDR3 DNA sequence: TGTGCCAGCAGCGAACCATTCAGGGGATACGAGCAGTACTTC. This chain uses TRBV6-1 with TRBJ2-4; the D gene is possibly TRBD1 (6 bases). The J call could be wrong; TRBJ2-7 is a better fit for the DNA end. The germline gives CDR1 MNHNS, CDR2 SASEGT. This CDR3 comprises 14 residues.

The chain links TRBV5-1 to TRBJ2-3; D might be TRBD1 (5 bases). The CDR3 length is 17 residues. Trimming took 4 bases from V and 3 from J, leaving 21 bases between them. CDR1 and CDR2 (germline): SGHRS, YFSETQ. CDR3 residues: CASSIDSFGMGTDTQYF. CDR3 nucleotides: TGCGCCAGCAGCATTGACAGTTTTGGGATGGGAACAGATACGCAGTATTTT. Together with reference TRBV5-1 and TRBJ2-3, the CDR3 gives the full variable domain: KAGVTQTPRYLIKTRGQQVTLSCSPISGHRSVSWYQQTPGQGLQFLFEYFSETQRNKGNFPGRFSGRQFSNSRSEMNVSTLELGDSALYLCASSIDSFGMGTDTQYFGPGTRLTVL.

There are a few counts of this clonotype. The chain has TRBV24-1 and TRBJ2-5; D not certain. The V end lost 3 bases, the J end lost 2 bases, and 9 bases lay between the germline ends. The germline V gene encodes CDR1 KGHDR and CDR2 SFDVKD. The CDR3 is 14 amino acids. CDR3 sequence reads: CATSDGSTQETQYF. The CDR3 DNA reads TGTGCCACCAGTGATGGGTCCACTCAAGAGACCCAGTACTTC.

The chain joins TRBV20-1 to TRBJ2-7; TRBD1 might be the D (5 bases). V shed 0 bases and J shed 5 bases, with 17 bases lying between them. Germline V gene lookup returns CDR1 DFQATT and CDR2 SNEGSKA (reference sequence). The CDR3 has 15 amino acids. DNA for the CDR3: TGCAGTGCTAGAGATCCGGACAAGAGTTCCCACGAGCAGTACTTC. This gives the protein CSARDPDKSSHEQYF.

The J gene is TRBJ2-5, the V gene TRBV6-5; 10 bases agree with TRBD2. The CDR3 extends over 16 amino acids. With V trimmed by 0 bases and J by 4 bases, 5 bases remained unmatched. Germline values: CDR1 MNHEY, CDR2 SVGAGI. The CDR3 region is CASSYSMASGGETQYF. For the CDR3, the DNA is TGTGCCAGCAGTTACTCGATGGCTAGCGGGGGAGAGACCCAGTACTTC.